The subject of this entry is one TCR beta chain. Its antigen is unidentified. Produced via immunoSEQ multiplex PCR; TCRdb's table is partial and in-frame only. The table records roughly 200,000 clones, 91% of them present only once. The data stem from a study of T cell responses to AZD1222 COVID-19 vaccine. J lost 5 bases, V lost 5 bases, and 9 bases had no gene match. The CDR3 loop spans 16 amino acids. Germline values: CDR1 SGHAT, CDR2 FQNNGV. Study outcomes and limitations: Baseline antibody screening turned up just a handful of seropositive AZD1222 recipients. Reports say nearly half of spike-specific TCRs go after unmutated variant regions.

The V and J genes are TRBV11-2 and TRBJ2-5; 12 bases fit TRBD2. Sequenced here: peripheral blood, sampled 28 days after the second AZD1222 dose. This sequence originates from an adult who received the AZD1222 COVID-19 vaccine. Here the CDR3 DNA reads TGTGCCAGCAGCCCCCGACTAGCGGGAGTGCGGGAGACCCAGTACTTC. Amino acid sequence: CASSPRLAGVRETQYF.